This T cell receptor (beta chain) derives from a study of shared clonotypes between healthy human individuals. Study results and limitations: Clonotype sharing among donors was thought likely to change with sequencing depth.

A remark on this clone: As yet, its antigen is unknown.

An assay was performed, and its level was deep. Repertoires were generated with immunoSEQ multiplex PCR, while TCRdb's copy carries only in-frame clones and drops some. The sample consists of roughly 510,000 clones, 75% to 80% of them appearing once. The sequence was obtained from a woman aged 35 to 49 in good health. Some clones in this sample may be carry-over from other donors' samples. What was sequenced was PBMCs.

The CDR3 region has the DNA TGTGCCAGCACCCTGACAGGGAGAATGAACACTGAAGCTTTCTTT. It encodes CASTLTGRMNTEAFF. This chain links TRBV6-1 with TRBJ1-1; 7 positions agree with TRBD1. The CDR3 runs to 15 residues. Germline assignment: CDR1 MNHNS and CDR2 SASEGT. Trimming removed 7 bases from V and 0 bases from J; junction bases left unmatched: 8.